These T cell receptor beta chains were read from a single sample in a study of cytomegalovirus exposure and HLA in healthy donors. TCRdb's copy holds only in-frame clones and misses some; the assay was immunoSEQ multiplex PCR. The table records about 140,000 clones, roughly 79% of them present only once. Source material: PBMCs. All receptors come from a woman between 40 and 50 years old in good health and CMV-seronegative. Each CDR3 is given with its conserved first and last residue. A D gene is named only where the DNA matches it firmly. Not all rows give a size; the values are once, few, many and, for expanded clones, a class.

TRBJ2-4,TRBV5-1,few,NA,TGCGCCAGCAGCATCGTAGCGGAGGCGGCCAAAAACATTCAGTACTTC,CASSIVAEAAKNIQYF
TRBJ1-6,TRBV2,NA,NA,TGTGCCAGCAGTGACCAGGGATGGAATTCACCCCTCCACTTT,CASSDQGWNSPLHF
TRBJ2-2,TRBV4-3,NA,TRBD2,TGCGCCAGCAGCCTATTAGCGGGGGGGAACACCGGGGAGCTGTTTTTT,CASSLLAGGNTGELFF
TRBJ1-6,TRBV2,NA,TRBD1,TGTGCCAGCAGTGCGACAGGGGCGAGTGGTTCACCCCTCCACTTT,CASSATGASGSPLHF
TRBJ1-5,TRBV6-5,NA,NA,TGTGCCAGCAGGTCCAGACAGTATAGCAATCAGCCCCAGCATTTT,CASRSRQYSNQPQHF
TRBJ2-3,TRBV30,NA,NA,TGTGCCTGGAGTCGGGGTAGCACAGATACGCAGTATTTT,CAWSRGSTDTQYF
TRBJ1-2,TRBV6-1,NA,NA,TGTGCCAGCATGCAGGCCTCGGGGGGCTACACCTTC,CASMQASGGYTF
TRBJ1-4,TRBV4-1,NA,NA,TGCGCCAGCAGCCAAGTATCCGGACAGTGGGGTGAAAAACTGTTTTTT,CASSQVSGQWGEKLFF
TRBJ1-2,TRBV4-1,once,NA,TGCGCCAGCAGCCAAGACGCAAGTGGACAGAACTATGGCTACACCTTC,CASSQDASGQNYGYTF
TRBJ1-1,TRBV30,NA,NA,TGTGCCTGGTGCCAGGGGCTGAACACTGAAGCTTTCTTT,CAWCQGLNTEAFF
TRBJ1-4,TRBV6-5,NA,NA,TGTGCCAGCACCTACCGGGGGGGTAGGAATGAAAAACTGTTTTTT,CASTYRGGRNEKLFF
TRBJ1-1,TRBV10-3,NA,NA,TGTGCCATCAGGTCGGACAGAGGTTACACTGAAGCTTTCTTT,CAIRSDRGYTEAFF
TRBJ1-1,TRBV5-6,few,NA,TGTGCCAGCAGCTTGCCCCCGGCAGGGCACCCTTACACTGAAGCTTTCTTT,CASSLPPAGHPYTEAFF
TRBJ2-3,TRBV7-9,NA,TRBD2,TGTGCCAGCAGCTTAGGGGCGGGGGAGAGCACAGATACGCAGTATTTT,CASSLGAGESTDTQYF
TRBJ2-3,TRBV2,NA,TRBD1,TGTGCCAGCAGTTCGCCGGGACAGGGGGCAACCTCAGATACGCAGTATTTT,CASSSPGQGATSDTQYF
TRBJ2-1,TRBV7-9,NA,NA,TGTGCCAGGGGGGGCACAGGGGAAAATGAGCAGTTCTTC,CARGGTGENEQFF